Included here is one T cell receptor beta chain sequence, with context. Its recognized antigen is unknown. No quality values exist for individual bases; no much larger clone is one base distant. V lost 5 bases and J lost 7 bases, and the count of bases not matched to a germline gene is 14. Its CDR3 holds 16 amino acids, cysteine through phenylalanine. Solely the CDR3 DNA is kept, with 48 bases framed from the first base. The germline V gene (reference sequence) provides CDR1 SGHNT and CDR2 YYREEE. This sample is drawn from a study of shared clonotypes between healthy human individuals (dated by TCRdb to 2018 to 2020). Describing the broader study: The cohort included three men and two women between 18 and 49 years of age. Libraries were prepared and TCR repertoires were sequenced by different laboratories using diverse techniques, in order to increase sequencing depth and limit assay-specific biases. To estimate repertoire size and how much clonotypes are shared between individuals, the study performed deep sequencing of blood TCR repertoires from roughly five healthy adults. Between about 0.8 and 9 billion PBMCs per donor were obtained by leukapheresis. For each donor, CD4 naive and CD4 memory were each given three plates, CD8 naive was given two plates, and CD8 memory was given one plate. The study at large found these results: Naive subsets generally had larger estimated clonotype richness than memory subsets. Across several donors, approximately 4.9% of naive CD4, more than 3% of naive CD8, 2.3% of memory CD4, and approximately 0.4% of memory CD8 clonotypes were shared. Sampling was restricted to blood, and TCR repertoires in tissues likely differ from the TCR repertoires found in blood. Pairwise subsampling indicated that sequencing depth was expected to affect the degree of clonotype sharing among donors. The genetic and exposure-history diversity represented was limited by the small number of donors. Compared with non-shared clonotypes, clonotypes shared by all four sorted-subset donors had higher generation probabilities. Rarefaction of sorted-subset datasets indicated incomplete sequencing despite the large sequencing depth.

TCR CDR3 regions were amplified from genomic DNA by multiplex PCR using the deep immunoSEQ assay. Extracted genomic DNA from each cell subset was distributed evenly across all wells of several immunoSEQ 96-well plates, and each plate was treated as a replicate. For sorted subsets, each replicate PCR was loaded with approximately 200 ng genomic DNA, equivalent to 30,000 to 35,000 T cell genomes. The purified libraries were quantified using a Qubit 3.0 fluorometer, sized with a Bioanalyzer 2100, and then quantified again using the KAPA Library Quantification kit. Every immunoSEQ 96-well plate was sequenced on a dedicated single-read 150-cycle Illumina NextSeq 550 flow cell. Per the source publication's procedure: Because the immunoSEQ output included only junctional sequences and no quality scores, the filtering could not be the same as the filtering used for full-length reads. To assign V/J genes and CDR3, sequences were annotated against IMGT germline references using PyIR, a Python wrapper for IgBLAST v1.9. Reads were filtered out if the reads had weak V/J assignments (E-value above 1e-6), no CDR3, stop codons, out-of-frame junctions, or ambiguous translated residues. A V3J clonotype was defined by an identical inferred V gene, J gene, and CDR3 amino acid sequence. The percentage overlap between two repertoires was calculated by dividing the number of shared unique clonotypes by the size of the smaller repertoire. RTK rarefaction, the Chao1 estimator, and Recon v2.1 estimates of unobserved clonotypes were used to assess repertoire richness. OLGA was used to compute generation probabilities for all TCRbeta clonotypes that the gDNA method yielded from a handful of donors. In its TCRdb copy, this immuneACCESS table keeps in-frame sequences only and misses some clones. Where compared with another copy, unresolved V genes explain less than half of these, and the others have no known cause. Clone size and V and J calls were adopted from that table, with D and trimming inferred from the DNA. Recorded for this sample are approximately 1.5 million clones; approximately 98.5% of them occurred a single time. The ten top clones hold roughly 0.35% of the sample.

Donors were healthy HIV-negative adults with no recently reported acute infections or vaccinations. Every donor was a Caucasian adult residing in Nashville, Tennessee, USA. CD4+ T cells were enriched by magnetic negative selection; naive cells were then positively selected on CD45RA, and the negative fraction formed the memory subset. Blood was obtained by leukapheresis, after which PBMCs were separated by Ficoll-Histopaque density gradient centrifugation and cryopreserved in liquid nitrogen vapor phase. Purity and quantity of every magnetically sorted T cell population were checked by analytical flow cytometry. Each sorted fraction had its genomic DNA isolated and then quantified by UV absorbance on a Nanodrop 2000c.

Sequences were obtained from naive CD4+ T cells sorted from blood. The sample's cell subset or site, from its label and the paper: CD45RA+ positively selected. This TCR came from a man between 25 and 39 years old in good health. The chain couples TRBV5-4 to TRBJ2-1; 8 middle bases align to TRBD2. This receptor has the CDR3 CASSPLAGRSENEQFF. The DNA sequence is as follows: TGTGCCAGCAGTCCCTTAGCGGGAAGAAGTGAGAATGAGCAGTTCTTC.